This TCR beta chain was found in a study of shared clonotypes between healthy human individuals (dated by TCRdb to about 2020). Study-wide context: The cohort comprised a couple of women and a few men aged 18 to 49 years. For each donor, CD4 naive and CD4 memory were each given three plates, CD8 naive was given two plates, and CD8 memory was given one plate. To estimate repertoire size and how much clonotype sharing occurs between individuals, the study deeply sequenced the blood TCR repertoires of about five healthy adults. To increase sequencing depth and limit assay-specific biases, different laboratories used diverse techniques to prepare libraries and sequence TCR repertoires. Each donor's leukapheresis produced roughly between about 0.9 and 9.5 billion PBMCs. Summary of the overall study and its limitations: Naive subsets generally had larger estimated clonotype richness than memory subsets. Sharing across several donors was observed for roughly 5.4% of naive CD4, under 4% of naive CD8, over 2% of memory CD4, and over 0.3% of memory CD8 clonotypes. The small number of donors limited the genetic and exposure-history diversity represented. Higher generation probabilities were observed for clonotypes shared by all four sorted-subset donors than for non-shared clonotypes. Sampling was limited to blood, and TCR repertoires in tissue likely differ from TCR repertoires in blood. Based on pairwise subsampling, the degree of clonotype sharing among donors was expected to be affected by sequencing depth. Even with the large sequencing depth, rarefaction of the sorted-subset datasets indicated that sequencing was incomplete.

Unmatched junction bases come to 9, with V trimmed by 10 bases and J by 4 bases. The CDR1 and CDR2 encoded by the germline V gene are MDHEN and SYDVKM. The CDR3, from cysteine to phenylalanine, totals 13 residues. CDR3 DNA is the only sequence kept; it has 39 bases, read in frame from the first base. Using the deep immunoSEQ assay, TCR CDR3 regions were amplified from genomic DNA by multiplex PCR. For each cell subset, the extracted genomic DNA was distributed evenly across all wells of several immunoSEQ 96-well plates, and each plate served as one replicate. Each replicate PCR for sorted subsets received roughly 0.2 ug genomic DNA, equal to about 30,000 T cell genomes. Purified libraries were quantified with a Qubit 3.0 fluorometer, sized on a Bioanalyzer 2100, and re-quantified with the KAPA Library Quantification kit. Every immunoSEQ 96-well plate was sequenced on a dedicated single-read 150-cycle Illumina NextSeq 550 flow cell. The authors' pipeline ran thus. The immunoSEQ output contained only junctional sequences without quality scores, so filtering could not match that applied to full-length reads. To assign V/J genes and CDR3, sequences were annotated against IMGT germline references using PyIR, a Python wrapper for IgBLAST v1.9. Reads were removed for weak V/J assignments (E-value above 1e-6), missing CDR3, stop codons, out-of-frame junctions, or ambiguous translated residues. A V3J clonotype was defined by an identical inferred V gene, J gene, and CDR3 amino acid sequence. To compute the percentage overlap between repertoires, the number of shared unique clonotypes was divided by the size of the smaller repertoire. Three approaches were used to assess repertoire richness: RTK rarefaction, the Chao1 estimator, and Recon v2.1 estimates of unobserved clonotypes. For all TCRbeta clonotypes obtained by the gDNA method from a handful of donors, generation probabilities were computed with OLGA. This immuneACCESS table, as held by TCRdb, lists in-frame sequences with V and J called but not all clones. Of the missing ones, under half trace to an unresolved V gene in checked studies; the others have no known cause. The DNA gave D and trimming, while V, J and clone size come from that table. This sample comprises about 550,000 clones, over 95% of them detected only once. The biggest ten clones account for roughly 0.1% of the sample.

Notes on this clone: It lacks a known antigen. One base away there is no much larger clone; base qualities are not given.

For the CD8 naive samples, CD45RO-negative cells were positively selected for CCR7, yielding a CD45RA+CCR7+ population from which TemRA cells were excluded. Donors were healthy HIV-negative adults with no recently reported acute infections or vaccinations. All donors were Caucasian adults living in Nashville, Tennessee, USA. After blood collection by leukapheresis, PBMCs were isolated using Ficoll-Histopaque density gradient centrifugation and then cryopreserved in the vapor phase of liquid nitrogen. Analytical flow cytometry was used to check the purity and quantity of each magnetically sorted T cell population. From each sorted fraction, genomic DNA was isolated and quantified by UV absorbance on a Nanodrop 2000c.

Sequenced input: naive CD8+ T cells sorted from blood. The cell subset or site label of this sample denotes: CD45RA+CCR7+. This clonotype was obtained from a young woman in good health. Here the chain combines TRBV28 and TRBJ1-2, with TRBD1 matching 7 junction bases. CDR3 protein: CATTGQEGYGYTF. The DNA reads as follows: TGTGCCACTACTGGACAGGAGGGCTATGGCTACACCTTC.